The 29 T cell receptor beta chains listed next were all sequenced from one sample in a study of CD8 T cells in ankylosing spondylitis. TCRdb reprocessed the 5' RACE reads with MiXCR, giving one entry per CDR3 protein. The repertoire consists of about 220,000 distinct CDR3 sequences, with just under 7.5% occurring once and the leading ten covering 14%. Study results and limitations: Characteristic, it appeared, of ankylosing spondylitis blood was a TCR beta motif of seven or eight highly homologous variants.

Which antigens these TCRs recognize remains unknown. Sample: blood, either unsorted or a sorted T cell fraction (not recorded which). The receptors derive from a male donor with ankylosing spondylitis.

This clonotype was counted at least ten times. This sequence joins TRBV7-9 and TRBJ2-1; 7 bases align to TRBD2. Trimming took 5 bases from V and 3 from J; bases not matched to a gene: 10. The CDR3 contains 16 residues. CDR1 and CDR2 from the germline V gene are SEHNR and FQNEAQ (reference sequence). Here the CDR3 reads CASSPVGGSLYNEQFF. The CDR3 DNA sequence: TGTGCCAGCAGCCCCGTAGGCGGGAGCCTCTACAATGAGCAGTTCTTC.

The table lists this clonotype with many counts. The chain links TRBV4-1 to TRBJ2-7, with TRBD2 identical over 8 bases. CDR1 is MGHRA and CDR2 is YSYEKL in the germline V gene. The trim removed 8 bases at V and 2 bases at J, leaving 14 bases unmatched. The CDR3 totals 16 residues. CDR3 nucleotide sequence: TGCGCCAGCTCCCTTTGGCTAGCGGGTGGGGCCTACGAGCAGTACTTC. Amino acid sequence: CASSLWLAGGAYEQYF.

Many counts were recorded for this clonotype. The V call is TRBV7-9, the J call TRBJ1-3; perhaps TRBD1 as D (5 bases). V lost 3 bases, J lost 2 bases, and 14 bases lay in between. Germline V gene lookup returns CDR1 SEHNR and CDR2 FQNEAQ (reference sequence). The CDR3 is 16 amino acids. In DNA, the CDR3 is TGTGCCAGCAGCTTGGGCAGCGCAGGGACTGGAAACACCATATATTTT. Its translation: CASSLGSAGTGNTIYF.

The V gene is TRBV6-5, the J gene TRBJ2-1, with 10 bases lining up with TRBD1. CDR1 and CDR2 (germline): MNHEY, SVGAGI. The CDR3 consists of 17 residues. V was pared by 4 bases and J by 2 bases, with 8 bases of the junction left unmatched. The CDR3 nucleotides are TGTGCCAGCAGTTTCGCACCCGGGACAGGGGCCTACAATGAGCAGTTCTTC. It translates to CASSFAPGTGAYNEQFF.

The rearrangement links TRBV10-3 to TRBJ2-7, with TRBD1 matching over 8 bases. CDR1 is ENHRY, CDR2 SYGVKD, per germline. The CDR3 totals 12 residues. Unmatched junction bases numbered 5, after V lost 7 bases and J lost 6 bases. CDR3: CAIKQGVGEQYF. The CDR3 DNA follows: TGTGCCATCAAACAGGGGGTTGGCGAGCAGTACTTC.

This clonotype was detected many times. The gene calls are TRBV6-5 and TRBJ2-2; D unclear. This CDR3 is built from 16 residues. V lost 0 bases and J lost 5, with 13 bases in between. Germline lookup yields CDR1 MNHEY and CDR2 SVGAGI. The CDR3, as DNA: TGTGCCAGCAGTTACTCGAGTCGGGTTTCGACCGGGGAGCTGTTTTTT. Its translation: CASSYSSRVSTGELFF.

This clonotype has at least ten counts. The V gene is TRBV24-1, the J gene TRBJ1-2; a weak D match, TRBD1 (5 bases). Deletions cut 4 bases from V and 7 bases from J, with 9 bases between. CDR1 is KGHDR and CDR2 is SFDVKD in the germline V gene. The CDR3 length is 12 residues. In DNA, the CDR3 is TGTGCCACCAGTGACGGGGCTTCTGGCTACACCTTC. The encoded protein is CATSDGASGYTF.

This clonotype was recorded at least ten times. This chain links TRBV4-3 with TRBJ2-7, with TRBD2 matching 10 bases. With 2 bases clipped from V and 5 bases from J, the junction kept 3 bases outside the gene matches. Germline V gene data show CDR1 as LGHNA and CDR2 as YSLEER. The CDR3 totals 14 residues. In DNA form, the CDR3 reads TGCGCCAGCAGCCAAACCCTAGCGGGAGACGAGCAGTACTTC. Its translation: CASSQTLAGDEQYF.

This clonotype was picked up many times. The CDR3 is CASSQVGLAGNYEQYF. As DNA, the CDR3 is TGTGCCAGCAGCCAAGTTGGACTAGCGGGTAACTACGAGCAGTACTTC. The chain employs TRBV4-2 and TRBJ2-7, with TRBD2 identical over 11 bases. There are 16 residues in the CDR3. Germline assignment: CDR1 LGHNA and CDR2 YNFKEQ. After removal of 1 base from V and 3 bases from J, the junction contained 5 bases not matched to a gene.

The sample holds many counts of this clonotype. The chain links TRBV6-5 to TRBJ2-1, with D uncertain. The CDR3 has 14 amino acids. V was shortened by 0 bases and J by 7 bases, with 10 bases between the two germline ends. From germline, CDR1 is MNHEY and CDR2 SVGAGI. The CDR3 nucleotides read TGTGCCAGCAGTTACTCGTACAGCTTGAATGAGCAGTTCTTC. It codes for CASSYSYSLNEQFF.

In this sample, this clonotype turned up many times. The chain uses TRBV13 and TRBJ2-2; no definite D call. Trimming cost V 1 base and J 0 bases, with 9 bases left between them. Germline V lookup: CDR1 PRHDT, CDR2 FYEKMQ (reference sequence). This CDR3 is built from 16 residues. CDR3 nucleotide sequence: TGTGCCAGCAGCTTAGTCCGAGACTCGAACACCGGGGAGCTGTTTTTT. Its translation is CASSLVRDSNTGELFF.

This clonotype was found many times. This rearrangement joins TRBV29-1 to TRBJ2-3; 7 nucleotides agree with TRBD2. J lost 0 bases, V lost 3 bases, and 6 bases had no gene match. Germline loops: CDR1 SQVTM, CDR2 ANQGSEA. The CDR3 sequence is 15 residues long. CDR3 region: CSVDLLAESTDTQYF. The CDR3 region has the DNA TGCAGCGTTGATCTCCTAGCGGAGAGCACAGATACGCAGTATTTT.

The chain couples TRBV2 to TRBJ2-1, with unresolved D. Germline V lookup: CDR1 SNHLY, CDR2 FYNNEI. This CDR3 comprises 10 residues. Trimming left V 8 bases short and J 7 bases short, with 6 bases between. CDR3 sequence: CASGWNEQFF. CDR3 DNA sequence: TGTGCCAGCGGATGGAATGAGCAGTTCTTC.

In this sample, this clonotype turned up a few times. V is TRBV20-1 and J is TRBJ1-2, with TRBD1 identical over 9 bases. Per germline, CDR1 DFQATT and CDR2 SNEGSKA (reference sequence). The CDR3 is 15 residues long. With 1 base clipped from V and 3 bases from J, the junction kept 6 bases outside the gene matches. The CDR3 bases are TGCAGTGCTAGAGGGGACAGGGAGGCAGACTATGGCTACACCTTC. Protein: CSARGDREADYGYTF.

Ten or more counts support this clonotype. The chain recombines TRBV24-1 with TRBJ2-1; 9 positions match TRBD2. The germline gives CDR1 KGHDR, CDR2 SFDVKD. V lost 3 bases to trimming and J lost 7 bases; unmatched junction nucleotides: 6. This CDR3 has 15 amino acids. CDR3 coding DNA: TGTGCCACCAGTGATCTGGCGGGAGGGCCGAATGAGCAGTTCTTC. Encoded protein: CATSDLAGGPNEQFF.

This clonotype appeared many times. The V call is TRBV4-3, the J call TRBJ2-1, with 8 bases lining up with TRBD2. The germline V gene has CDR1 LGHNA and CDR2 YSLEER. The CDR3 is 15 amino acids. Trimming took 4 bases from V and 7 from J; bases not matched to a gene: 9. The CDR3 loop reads CASSRVLAAWNEQFF. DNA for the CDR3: TGCGCCAGCAGCCGAGTACTAGCGGCCTGGAATGAGCAGTTCTTC.

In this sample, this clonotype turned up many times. CDR3 sequence: CASSDRDSGAYGYTF. The CDR3 nucleotides are TGTGCCAGCAGCGACCGGGACAGCGGAGCATATGGCTACACCTTC. This sequence joins TRBV7-2 and TRBJ1-2, with TRBD1 matching over 7 bases. This CDR3 has 15 amino acids. The V and J ends lost 5 bases and 5 bases, in that order; junction bases with no gene match: 11. The germline gives CDR1 SGHTA, CDR2 FQGNSA.

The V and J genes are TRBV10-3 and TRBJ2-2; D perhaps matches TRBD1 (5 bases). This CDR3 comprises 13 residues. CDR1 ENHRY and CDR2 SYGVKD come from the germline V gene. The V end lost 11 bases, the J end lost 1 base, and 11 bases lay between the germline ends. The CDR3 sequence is CASGQENTGELFF. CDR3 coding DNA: TGTGCCTCCGGACAAGAGAACACCGGGGAGCTGTTTTTT.

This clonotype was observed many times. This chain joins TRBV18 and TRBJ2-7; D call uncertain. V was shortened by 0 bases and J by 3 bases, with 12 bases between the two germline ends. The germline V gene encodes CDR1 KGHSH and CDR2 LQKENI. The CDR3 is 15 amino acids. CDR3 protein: CASSPPPGSLYEQYF. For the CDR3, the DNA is TGTGCCAGCTCACCACCACCCGGCAGTCTCTACGAGCAGTACTTC.

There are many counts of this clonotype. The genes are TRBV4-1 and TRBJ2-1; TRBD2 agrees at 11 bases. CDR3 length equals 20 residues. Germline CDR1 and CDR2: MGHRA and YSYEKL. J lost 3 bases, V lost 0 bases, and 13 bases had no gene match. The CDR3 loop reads CASSQDRSLGLAEIYNEQFF. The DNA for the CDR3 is TGCGCCAGCAGCCAAGATCGATCCTTGGGACTAGCGGAAATCTACAATGAGCAGTTCTTC.

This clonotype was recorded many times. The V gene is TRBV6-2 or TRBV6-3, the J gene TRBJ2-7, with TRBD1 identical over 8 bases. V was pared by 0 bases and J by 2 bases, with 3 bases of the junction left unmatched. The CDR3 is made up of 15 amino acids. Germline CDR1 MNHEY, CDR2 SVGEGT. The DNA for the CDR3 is TGTGCCAGCAGTTACTCGGACAGGGTTGCCTACGAGCAGTACTTC. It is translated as CASSYSDRVAYEQYF.

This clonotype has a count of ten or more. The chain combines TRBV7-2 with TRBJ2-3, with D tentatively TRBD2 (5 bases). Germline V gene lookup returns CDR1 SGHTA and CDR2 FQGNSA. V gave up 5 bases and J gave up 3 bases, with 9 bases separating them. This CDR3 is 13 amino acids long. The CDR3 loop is CASSLPGTDTQYF. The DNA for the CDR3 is TGTGCCAGCAGCCTACCGGGGACAGATACGCAGTATTTT.

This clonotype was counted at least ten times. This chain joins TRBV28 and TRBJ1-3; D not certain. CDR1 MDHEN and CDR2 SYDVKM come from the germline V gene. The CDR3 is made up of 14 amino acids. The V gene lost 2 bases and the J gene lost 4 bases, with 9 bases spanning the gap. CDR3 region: CASSLRPPGNTIYF. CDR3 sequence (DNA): TGTGCCAGCAGTTTACGACCTCCCGGAAACACCATATATTTT.

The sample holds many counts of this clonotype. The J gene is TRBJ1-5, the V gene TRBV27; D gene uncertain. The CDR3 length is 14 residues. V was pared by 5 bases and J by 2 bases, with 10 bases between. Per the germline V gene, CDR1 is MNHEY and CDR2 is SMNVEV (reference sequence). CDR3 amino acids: CASSPLLGNQPQHF. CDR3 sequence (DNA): TGTGCCAGCAGTCCCCTTCTAGGCAATCAGCCCCAGCATTTT.

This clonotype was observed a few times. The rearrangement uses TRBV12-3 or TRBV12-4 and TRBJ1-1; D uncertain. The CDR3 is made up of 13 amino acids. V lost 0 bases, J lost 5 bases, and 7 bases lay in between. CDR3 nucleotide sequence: TGTGCCAGCAGTTTAGCGCTTGGAACTGAAGCTTTCTTT. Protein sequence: CASSLALGTEAFF.

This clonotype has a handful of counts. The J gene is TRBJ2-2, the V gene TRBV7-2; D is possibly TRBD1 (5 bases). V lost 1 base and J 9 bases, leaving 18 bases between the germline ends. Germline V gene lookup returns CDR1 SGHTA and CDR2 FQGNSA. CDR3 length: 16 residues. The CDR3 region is CASSLGVGLRPRELFF. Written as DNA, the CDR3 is TGTGCCAGCAGCTTAGGTGTGGGGCTCCGCCCGCGGGAGCTGTTTTTT.

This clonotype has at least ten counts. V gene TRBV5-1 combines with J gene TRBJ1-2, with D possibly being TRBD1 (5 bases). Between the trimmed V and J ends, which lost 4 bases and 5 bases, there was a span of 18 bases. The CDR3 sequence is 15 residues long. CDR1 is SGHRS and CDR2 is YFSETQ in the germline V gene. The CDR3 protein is CASSTTTETAYGYTF. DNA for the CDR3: TGCGCCAGCAGCACGACGACCGAGACAGCTTATGGCTACACCTTC.

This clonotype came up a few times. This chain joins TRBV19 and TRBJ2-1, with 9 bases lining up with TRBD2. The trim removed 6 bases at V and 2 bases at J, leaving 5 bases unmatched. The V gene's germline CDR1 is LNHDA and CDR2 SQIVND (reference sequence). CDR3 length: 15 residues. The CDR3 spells CASRLTSGPYNEQFF. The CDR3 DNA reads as TGTGCCAGTAGGCTGACTAGCGGACCCTACAATGAGCAGTTCTTC.

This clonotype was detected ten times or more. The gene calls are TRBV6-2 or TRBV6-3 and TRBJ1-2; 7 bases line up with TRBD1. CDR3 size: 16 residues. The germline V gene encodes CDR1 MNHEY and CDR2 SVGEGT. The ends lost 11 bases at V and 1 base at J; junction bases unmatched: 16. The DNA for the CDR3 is TGTGCCGGAAGACGACGGGGACAGATAAATAACTATGGCTACACCTTC. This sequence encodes CAGRRRGQINNYGYTF.